These T cell receptor beta chains were read from a single sample in a study of T cell clonotyping in hematopoietic cell transplantation. Some clones are missing from TCRdb's copy, which holds only in-frame ones; the method was immunoSEQ multiplex PCR. This sample has tens of thousands of clones, with roughly 92% found just once. The source material was peripheral blood mononuclear cells. All receptors come from a woman in her 50s in good health. Some clones in this sample may be carry-over from other donors' samples. CDR3s include the opening cysteine and the closing phenylalanine or tryptophan. A D gene is named only where the DNA matches it firmly. Clone size is given for some rows only: seen once, a few or many times, or a class if the clone is expanded.

clone size: .; D gene: .; V gene: TRBV6-6; J gene: TRBJ2-7; CDR3 protein: CASSYVSGYEQYF; CDR3 DNA: TGTGCCAGCAGTTACGTAAGTGGGTACGAGCAGTACTTC
clone size: .; D gene: .; V gene: TRBV11-3; J gene: TRBJ2-1; CDR3 protein: CASSLDPRGMDEQFF; CDR3 DNA: TGTGCCAGCAGCTTAGACCCCCGGGGAATGGATGAGCAGTTCTTC
clone size: .; D gene: .; V gene: TRBV29-1; J gene: TRBJ2-7; CDR3 protein: CSVGETIEQYF; CDR3 DNA: TGCAGCGTTGGGGAAACTATCGAGCAGTACTTC
clone size: .; D gene: .; V gene: TRBV19; J gene: TRBJ1-2; CDR3 protein: CASSIRAYGYTF; CDR3 DNA: TGTGCCAGTAGTATCAGGGCCTATGGCTACACCTTC
clone size: .; D gene: .; V gene: TRBV7-2; J gene: TRBJ1-3; CDR3 protein: CASSGSAPSSGNTIYF; CDR3 DNA: TGTGCCAGCAGCGGTTCTGCACCTTCTTCTGGAAACACCATATATTTT
clone size: .; D gene: .; V gene: TRBV9; J gene: TRBJ1-3; CDR3 protein: CASSVQSGSGNTIYF; CDR3 DNA: TGTGCCAGCAGCGTCCAGTCGGGCTCTGGAAACACCATATATTTT
clone size: once; D gene: .; V gene: TRBV14; J gene: TRBJ2-6; CDR3 protein: CASSQGGAGANVLTF; CDR3 DNA: TGTGCCAGCAGCCAAGGAGGGGCTGGGGCCAACGTCCTGACTTTC
clone size: .; D gene: .; V gene: TRBV11-1; J gene: TRBJ1-4; CDR3 protein: CASSSSTTEKLFF; CDR3 DNA: TGTGCCAGCAGCTCGTCTACCACTGAAAAACTGTTTTTT
clone size: .; D gene: .; V gene: TRBV5-6; J gene: TRBJ1-6; CDR3 protein: CASSLYSSSYNSPLHF; CDR3 DNA: TGTGCCAGCAGCTTGTACAGCAGCTCCTATAATTCACCCCTCCACTTT
clone size: .; D gene: TRBD1; V gene: TRBV6-1; J gene: TRBJ2-3; CDR3 protein: CASKMRDSFTDTQYF; CDR3 DNA: TGTGCCAGCAAAATGAGGGACAGCTTCACAGATACGCAGTATTTT
clone size: .; D gene: TRBD1; V gene: TRBV19; J gene: TRBJ1-5; CDR3 protein: CASSTPPGTGPYQPQHF; CDR3 DNA: TGTGCCAGTAGTACCCCCCCGGGGACAGGACCATATCAGCCCCAGCATTTT